This T cell receptor beta chain came from a study of T cell responses to AZD1222 COVID-19 vaccine. Study-wide findings and caveats: Spike-wide vaccine-associated CD4 TCRs dominated at 160-218 and 743-854. At study baseline, merely a handful of AZD1222 recipients were seropositive. Clonal diversity may have been underestimated in mostly white British donors.

Germline V gene sequence: CDR1 LGHDT, CDR2 YNNKEL (reference sequence). CDR3 size: 17 residues. Here immunoSEQ multiplex PCR was the method, and the copy in TCRdb shows in-frame clones only, minus some. The sample records under 150,000 clones, roughly 91% being singletons. In the case of this clone: The antigen remains undetermined. Sequence at one end of the junction differs from germline and may be a read error.

V and J are TRBV3-1 (or the pseudogene TRBV3-2) and TRBJ2-7; 7 bases align to TRBD2. The receptor was derived from an adult in good health. Sequenced material: peripheral blood, taken on day 0 of MenACWY control vaccination. DNA for the CDR3: TGTGCCAGCAGCCAAGATAGGGACTACCCCTACTCCGACGAGCAGTACTTC. Its translation is CASSQDRDYPYSDEQYF.